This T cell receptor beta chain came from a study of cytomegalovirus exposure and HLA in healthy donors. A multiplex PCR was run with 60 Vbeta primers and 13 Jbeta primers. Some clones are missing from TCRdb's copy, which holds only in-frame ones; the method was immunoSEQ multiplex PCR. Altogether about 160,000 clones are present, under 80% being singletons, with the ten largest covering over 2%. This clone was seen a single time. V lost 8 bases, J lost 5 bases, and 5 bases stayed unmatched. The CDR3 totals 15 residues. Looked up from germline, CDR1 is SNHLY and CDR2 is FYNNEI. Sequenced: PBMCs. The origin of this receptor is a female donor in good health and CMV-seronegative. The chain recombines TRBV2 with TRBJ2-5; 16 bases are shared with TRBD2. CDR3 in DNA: TGTGCCAGCGGGGGACTAGCGGGAGGGCCGGAGACCCAGTACTTC. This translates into CASGGLAGGPETQYF.